Listed below are T cell receptor beta chains from one sample, sequenced in a study of technical replicates of blood from a handful of donors. TCRdb keeps only in-frame clones here, not all; method: immunoSEQ multiplex PCR. The data contain about 81,000 clones, around 96% of them singletons. The sequencing sample was made of T cells isolated from PBMCs. These receptors were taken from a human donor in good health. Each CDR3 is given with its conserved first and last residue. Fields, in order: clone size, D gene, V gene, J gene, CDR3 protein, CDR3 DNA. A D gene is named only where the DNA matches it firmly. Size is stated for part of the rows, as once, few or many counts, or as a class when the clone is expanded.

clone_size: .
d_call: .
v_call: TRBV6-5
j_call: TRBJ2-1
cdr3_aa: CASSYATSSYNEQFF
cdr3_nt: TGTGCCAGCAGTTACGCCACTAGCTCCTACAATGAGCAGTTCTTC

clone_size: .
d_call: .
v_call: TRBV7-9
j_call: TRBJ1-4
cdr3_aa: CASSLTGKGEKLFF
cdr3_nt: TGTGCCAGCAGCTTAACGGGAAAGGGTGAAAAACTGTTTTTT

clone_size: .
d_call: TRBD2
v_call: TRBV9
j_call: TRBJ2-1
cdr3_aa: CASSVGLDNYNEQFF
cdr3_nt: TGTGCCAGCAGCGTCGGACTAGATAATTACAATGAGCAGTTCTTC

clone_size: .
d_call: .
v_call: TRBV10-1
j_call: TRBJ2-7
cdr3_aa: CASSQIQGYEQYF
cdr3_nt: TGCGCCAGCAGTCAGATACAGGGATACGAGCAGTACTTC

clone_size: .
d_call: TRBD1
v_call: TRBV19
j_call: TRBJ2-7
cdr3_aa: CASGAGTGAYEQYF
cdr3_nt: TGTGCCAGTGGGGCCGGGACAGGAGCATACGAGCAGTACTTC

clone_size: .
d_call: .
v_call: TRBV7-8
j_call: TRBJ1-1
cdr3_aa: CASSHSIPGGISAEAFF
cdr3_nt: TGTGCCAGCAGCCATTCAATCCCGGGGGGGATTAGCGCTGAAGCTTTCTTT

clone_size: .
d_call: TRBD2
v_call: TRBV5-4
j_call: TRBJ2-7
cdr3_aa: CASSYLAGASDEQYF
cdr3_nt: TGTGCCAGCAGCTATTTAGCGGGAGCTTCTGACGAGCAGTACTTC

clone_size: .
d_call: TRBD1
v_call: TRBV28
j_call: TRBJ1-1
cdr3_aa: CASSTLGQGAGEAFF
cdr3_nt: TGTGCCAGCAGTACCTTGGGACAGGGAGCGGGTGAAGCTTTCTTT

clone_size: .
d_call: TRBD1
v_call: TRBV7-8
j_call: TRBJ2-1
cdr3_aa: CASRGTGMINEQFF
cdr3_nt: TGTGCCAGCAGGGGGACAGGGATGATCAATGAGCAGTTCTTC

clone_size: .
d_call: .
v_call: TRBV7-9
j_call: TRBJ1-3
cdr3_aa: CASSPPGENTIYF
cdr3_nt: TGTGCCAGCAGCCCCCCAGGTGAAAACACCATATATTTT

clone_size: .
d_call: TRBD2
v_call: TRBV15
j_call: TRBJ2-7
cdr3_aa: CATSQGLAGGGEQYF
cdr3_nt: TGTGCCACCAGTCAGGGACTAGCGGGAGGAGGCGAGCAGTACTTC

clone_size: once
d_call: TRBD1
v_call: TRBV4-1
j_call: TRBJ2-7
cdr3_aa: CASSHTRGQGFYEQYF
cdr3_nt: TGCGCCAGCAGCCATACCCGGGGACAGGGTTTCTACGAGCAGTACTTC

clone_size: .
d_call: TRBD1
v_call: TRBV5-5
j_call: TRBJ1-1
cdr3_aa: CASGIQGTEAFF
cdr3_nt: TGTGCCAGCGGAATACAGGGGACGGAAGCTTTCTTT

clone_size: .
d_call: .
v_call: TRBV28
j_call: TRBJ2-1
cdr3_aa: CASSPPSSYNEQFF
cdr3_nt: TGTGCCAGCAGTCCCCCTAGCTCCTACAATGAGCAGTTCTTC

clone_size: .
d_call: .
v_call: TRBV5-1
j_call: TRBJ1-3
cdr3_aa: CASSLGTGLSGNTIYF
cdr3_nt: TGCGCCAGCAGCTTGGGTACGGGACTCTCTGGAAACACCATATATTTT

clone_size: once
d_call: .
v_call: TRBV10-1
j_call: TRBJ2-7
cdr3_aa: CASSVGGMGPYEQYF
cdr3_nt: TGCGCCAGCAGTGTAGGCGGGATGGGACCGTACGAGCAGTACTTC

clone_size: .
d_call: TRBD2
v_call: TRBV27
j_call: TRBJ2-3
cdr3_aa: CASSRGTSPPDTQYF
cdr3_nt: TGTGCCAGCAGCCGGGGGACTAGCCCGCCAGATACGCAGTATTTT

clone_size: .
d_call: .
v_call: TRBV30
j_call: TRBJ1-2
cdr3_aa: CACTRTYYGYTF
cdr3_nt: TGTGCCTGCACAAGGACATACTATGGCTACACCTTC

clone_size: .
d_call: TRBD1
v_call: TRBV19
j_call: TRBJ1-6
cdr3_aa: CASWGRGRGRNSPLHF
cdr3_nt: TGTGCCAGCTGGGGGAGAGGCAGGGGGCGGAATTCACCCCTCCACTTT

clone_size: .
d_call: .
v_call: TRBV5-1
j_call: TRBJ2-7
cdr3_aa: CASSLAAGSPSYEQYF
cdr3_nt: TGCGCCAGCAGCTTGGCGGCAGGATCCCCTTCCTACGAGCAGTACTTC

clone_size: once
d_call: TRBD2
v_call: TRBV10-1
j_call: TRBJ2-7
cdr3_aa: CASSAVSGTSGEQYF
cdr3_nt: TGCGCCAGCAGTGCCGTTTCCGGGACTAGCGGCGAGCAGTACTTC

clone_size: .
d_call: .
v_call: TRBV19
j_call: TRBJ1-5
cdr3_aa: CASSPRQAYSNQPQHF
cdr3_nt: TGTGCCAGTAGTCCCCGCCAGGCCTATAGCAATCAGCCCCAGCATTTT

clone_size: .
d_call: TRBD1
v_call: TRBV6-1
j_call: TRBJ1-5
cdr3_aa: CASSRTGNQPQHF
cdr3_nt: TGTGCCAGTTCCAGGACAGGGAATCAGCCCCAGCATTTT

clone_size: once
d_call: TRBD2
v_call: TRBV7-6
j_call: TRBJ2-1
cdr3_aa: CASSLARGTSNEQFF
cdr3_nt: TGTGCCAGCAGCTTAGCGCGGGGGACTAGCAATGAGCAGTTCTTC

clone_size: .
d_call: .
v_call: TRBV6-1
j_call: TRBJ1-5
cdr3_aa: CASSVTVSNQPQHF
cdr3_nt: TGTGCCAGCAGTGTCACGGTTAGCAATCAGCCCCAGCATTTT

clone_size: .
d_call: .
v_call: TRBV6-5
j_call: TRBJ1-1
cdr3_aa: CATSSHRVEAFF
cdr3_nt: TGTGCCACCTCGAGCCACAGGGTCGAAGCTTTCTTT

clone_size: .
d_call: .
v_call: TRBV6-6
j_call: TRBJ2-5
cdr3_aa: CASTMSPGVGETQYF
cdr3_nt: TGTGCCAGCACTATGTCCCCGGGGGTCGGAGAGACCCAGTACTTC

clone_size: .
d_call: .
v_call: TRBV6-1
j_call: TRBJ1-5
cdr3_aa: CASSNRFSKPQHF
cdr3_nt: TGTGCCAGCAGCAACCGGTTTTCAAAGCCCCAGCATTTT

clone_size: .
d_call: .
v_call: TRBV4-1
j_call: TRBJ1-1
cdr3_aa: CASSQGGGKRTEAFF
cdr3_nt: TGCGCCAGCAGCCAGGGTGGAGGGAAGCGGACTGAAGCTTTCTTT